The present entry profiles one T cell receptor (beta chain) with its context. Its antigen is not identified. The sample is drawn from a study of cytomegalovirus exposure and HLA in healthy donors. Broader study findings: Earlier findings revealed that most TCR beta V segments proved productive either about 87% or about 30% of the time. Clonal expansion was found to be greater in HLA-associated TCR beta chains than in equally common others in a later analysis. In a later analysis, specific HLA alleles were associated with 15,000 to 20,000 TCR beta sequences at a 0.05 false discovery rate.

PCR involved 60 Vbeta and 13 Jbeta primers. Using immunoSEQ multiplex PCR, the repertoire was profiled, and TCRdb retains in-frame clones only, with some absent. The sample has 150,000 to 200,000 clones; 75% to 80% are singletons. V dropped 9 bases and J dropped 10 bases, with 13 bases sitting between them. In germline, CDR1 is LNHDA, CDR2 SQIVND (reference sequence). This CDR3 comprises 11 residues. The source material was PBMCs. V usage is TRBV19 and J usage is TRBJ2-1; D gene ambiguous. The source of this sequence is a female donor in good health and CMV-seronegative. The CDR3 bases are TGTGCCAGCATCTATTTCGAGGAGCAGTTCTTC. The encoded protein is CASIYFEEQFF.